These 18 T cell receptor beta chains were all obtained from the same sample, sequenced in a study of neoadjuvant nivolumab and ipilimumab in lung cancer. The repertoire was sequenced with immunoSEQ multiplex PCR; TCRdb's copy has only in-frame clones and lacks some. Among over 8,500 clones listed, approximately 77% were seen once. Sequencing used tumor tissue, obtained after neoadjuvant nivolumab, alone or with ipilimumab, at or shortly before surgery. The receptors here all came from an adult with non-small cell lung cancer. Some clones in this sample may be carry-over from other donors' samples.

This clone was detected only once. This sequence joins TRBV10-3 and TRBJ1-4; D unresolved. Trimming took 2 bases from V and 3 from J, leaving 10 bases between them. This CDR3 has 15 residues. Per germline, CDR1 ENHRY and CDR2 SYGVKD. The CDR3 bases are TGTGCCATCAGTGAGGCCCTGGTAGCTAATGAAAAACTGTTTTTT. It encodes CAISEALVANEKLFF.

The chain is built from TRBV2 and TRBJ2-3; 7 bases are a match to TRBD2. Germline loops: CDR1 SNHLY, CDR2 FYNNEI. This CDR3 is built from 15 residues. With V trimmed by 4 bases and J by 6 bases, 10 bases remained unmatched. The CDR3 sequence is CASSGGTGTKDTQYF. The CDR3, as DNA: TGTGCCAGCAGTGGGGGGACCGGGACTAAGGATACGCAGTATTTT.

This chain joins TRBV7-9 and TRBJ1-1, with TRBD1 identical over 10 bases. The CDR3 has 12 residues. V gave up 4 bases and J gave up 8 bases; unmatched junction bases: 1. Germline assignment: CDR1 SEHNR and CDR2 FQNEAQ (reference sequence). CDR3 in amino acids: CASSWDRGEAFF. In DNA, the CDR3 is TGTGCCAGCAGCTGGGACAGGGGAGAAGCTTTCTTT.

The chain is built from TRBV5-4 and TRBJ2-3, with a weak D call TRBD1 (5 bases). The CDR3 length is 13 residues. Between the trimmed V and J ends, which lost 3 bases and 3 bases, there was a span of 8 bases. Germline-derived CDR1 and CDR2 are SGHNT and YYREEE (reference sequence). Here the CDR3 reads CASSSPGTDTQYF. CDR3 in DNA: TGTGCCAGCAGCTCGCCAGGGACAGATACGCAGTATTTT.

This clone was observed a few times. The chain uses TRBV4-1 and TRBJ2-2, with D hard to call. This CDR3 is 14 amino acids long. Germline CDR1 is MGHRA and CDR2 is YSYEKL. V lost 4 bases, J lost 4 bases, and 10 bases lay in between. The CDR3 reads CASSLWKGTGELFF. CDR3 sequence (DNA): TGCGCCAGCAGCCTATGGAAAGGCACCGGGGAGCTGTTTTTT.

The V gene is TRBV10-3, the J gene TRBJ1-1; 9 bases line up with TRBD1. CDR1 is ENHRY and CDR2 is SYGVKD in the germline V gene. The junction had 5 bases not matched to a gene; V was cut back by 6 bases and J by 3 bases. The CDR3 runs to 14 residues. Here the CDR3 reads CAIRQGALDTEAFF. The DNA for the CDR3 is TGTGCCATCAGACAGGGGGCGTTGGACACTGAAGCTTTCTTT.

The rearrangement links TRBV5-6 to TRBJ2-7, with D uncertain. V lost 5 bases and J 1 base, leaving 13 bases between the germline ends. This CDR3 contains 14 residues. Germline V gene data show CDR1 as SGHDT and CDR2 as YYEEEE. As DNA, the CDR3 is TGTGCCAGCAGTCCAGGCCCCTCTTCCTACGAGCAGTACTTC. Its protein is CASSPGPSSYEQYF.

The rearrangement links TRBV10-3 to TRBJ2-7; D gene ambiguous. This CDR3 has 15 residues. Looked up from germline, CDR1 is ENHRY and CDR2 is SYGVKD. V lost 4 bases and J 0 bases, leaving 13 bases between the germline ends. The CDR3 sequence is CAISGRAPSSYEQYF. CDR3 sequence (DNA): TGTGCCATCAGTGGCCGGGCACCGAGCTCCTACGAGCAGTACTTC.

The J gene is TRBJ2-5, the V gene TRBV5-1; D is ambiguous. Trimming stripped 0 bases from V and 0 bases from J, with 9 bases between. CDR1 and CDR2 from the germline V gene are SGHRS and YFSETQ. This CDR3 spans 15 amino acids. For the CDR3, the DNA is TGCGCCAGCAGCTTGGGTCGAGAGTACCAAGAGACCCAGTACTTC. It encodes CASSLGREYQETQYF.

V usage is TRBV6-7 and J usage is TRBJ1-5, with TRBD1 matching over 7 bases. TRBV6-7 carries the ORF label, with uncertain function. J gave up 5 bases and V 6 bases, and 7 bases lay outside the gene matches. This CDR3 contains 14 residues. The CDR3 loop is CASSPGTAHQPQHF. The CDR3 nucleotides read TGTGCCAGCAGCCCCGGGACAGCCCATCAGCCCCAGCATTTT.

As DNA, the CDR3 is TGTGCCAGCCGCCTCGGGGGGAAAGGGGAAGGGGAGCAGTACTTC. It yields the protein CASRLGGKGEGEQYF. The J gene is TRBJ2-7, the V gene TRBV7-9; 7 positions agree with TRBD2. Per the germline V gene, CDR1 is SEHNR and CDR2 is FQNEAQ (reference sequence). After removal of 8 bases from V and 7 bases from J, the junction contained 17 bases not matched to a gene. CDR3 length: 15 amino acids.

V gene TRBV11-1 combines with J gene TRBJ2-5, with D perhaps given as TRBD1 or TRBD2 (6 bases each). CDR3 size: 13 residues. CDR1 is SGHAT, CDR2 FQDESV, per germline (reference sequence). Trimming removed 8 bases from V and 5 bases from J, with 15 bases in between. The CDR3 region is CASVGGPEETQYF. The CDR3 region has the DNA TGTGCCAGCGTCGGGGGCCCCGAGGAGACCCAGTACTTC.

The J gene is TRBJ2-3, the V gene TRBV5-1; 7 bases fit TRBD2. CDR3 length: 14 residues. Looked up from germline, CDR1 is SGHRS and CDR2 is YFSETQ. The junction had 8 bases not matched to a gene; V was cut back by 6 bases and J by 4 bases. In nucleotides, the CDR3 is TGCGCCAGCATGAAGCGGGATCTGGCAGATACGCAGTATTTT. This sequence encodes CASMKRDLADTQYF.

This clone was counted a few times. The V call is TRBV12-5, the J call TRBJ2-7; no clear D. Trimming left V 7 bases short and J 1 base short, with 11 bases between. This CDR3 comprises 13 residues. Germline values: CDR1 LGHNT, CDR2 FRNRAP. The CDR3: CASAPEASYEQYF. CDR3 nucleotide sequence: TGTGCTAGTGCCCCTGAGGCTTCCTACGAGCAGTACTTC.

The rearrangement uses TRBV7-9 and TRBJ1-2; D gene ambiguous. The length of the CDR3 is 14 residues. Between the trimmed V and J ends, which lost 0 bases and 4 bases, there was a span of 9 bases. In germline, CDR1 is SEHNR, CDR2 FQNEAQ (reference sequence). The CDR3 DNA is TGTGCCAGCAGCTTAGCCCCAGACCTCTATGGCTACACCTTC. Protein sequence: CASSLAPDLYGYTF.

V is TRBV4-3 and J is TRBJ2-7; D perhaps matches TRBD2 (6 bases). The V gene's germline CDR1 is LGHNA and CDR2 YSLEER. Trimming shortened V by 2 bases and J by 6 bases, and 17 bases separated the two germline ends. This CDR3 region has 15 residues. Here the CDR3 reads CASSQSSRGTSEQYF. DNA of the CDR3: TGCGCCAGCAGCCAATCATCGCGCGGGACGTCCGAGCAGTACTTC.

A few counts support this clone. The J gene is TRBJ2-7, the V gene TRBV11-2; D possibly matches TRBD1 or TRBD2 (5 bases each). CDR3 length equals 13 residues. V lost 4 bases, J lost 5 bases, and 12 bases lay in between. CDR1 is SGHAT, CDR2 FQNNGV, per germline. CDR3 sequence: CASSSAGTHEQYF. The CDR3 DNA reads as TGTGCCAGCAGCTCCGCCGGGACCCACGAGCAGTACTTC.

The CDR3 region is CASKLSWTSGSGETQYF. CDR3 nucleotides: TGTGCCAGCAAATTGTCCTGGACTAGCGGGTCAGGCGAGACCCAGTACTTC. The rearrangement links TRBV27 to TRBJ2-5; 11 nucleotides align to TRBD2. The V and J ends lost 7 bases and 5 bases, in that order; junction bases with no gene match: 15. The CDR3 contains 17 residues. Germline V gene sequence: CDR1 MNHEY, CDR2 SMNVEV (reference sequence).